Listed here are 14 T cell receptor beta chains from one sample, sequenced in a study of T-cell reconstitution after alpha-beta-depleted transplantation in children (dated by TCRdb to 2015 to 2016). Library generation was performed with PCR. Sequencer: Illumina HiSeq 2500. Molecular barcoding was employed in the preparation of TCR libraries, with unique molecular identifiers being used to normalize TCRbeta repertoire quantification. Through fastp at Q25 and MiXCR, TCRdb rebuilt clones from the public reads, retaining in-frame beta chains. Rows are unified per CDR3 protein, each entry keeping the most common DNA and genes. Across this sample there are about 500,000 distinct CDR3 sequences, with about 33% seen only once. More than 2% of the sample is taken by the ten largest. The sequencing here drew on PBMCs from the stem cell graft donor, taken from the stem cell graft. The source of these receptors is a human donor who donated a stem cell graft to a child with aplastic anemia.

The chain uses TRBV20-1 and TRBJ1-1; no reliable D call. The CDR3 totals 14 residues. V shed 3 bases and J shed 3 bases, with 14 bases lying between them. Germline CDR1 and CDR2: DFQATT and SNEGSKA (reference sequence). This CDR3 reads CSASTRAGDTEAFF. CDR3 sequence (DNA): TGCAGTGCTAGTACTCGGGCAGGCGACACTGAAGCTTTCTTT.

This clonotype was seen only once. The rearrangement links TRBV21-1 to TRBJ2-5; TRBD2 is the table's D call and was not checked against the DNA. TRBV21-1 is noted as a pseudogene. The CDR3 is made up of 15 amino acids. CDR3 in DNA: TGTGCCAGCAGCAAGGCTAGCGGGGGTAAAGAGACCCAGTACTTC. Protein sequence: CASSKASGGKETQYF.

The chain combines TRBV24-1 with TRBJ2-5, with D uncertain. CDR1 KGHDR and CDR2 SFDVKD come from the germline V gene. The V end was cut by 4 bases, the J end by 2 bases, with 13 bases between. This CDR3 region has 15 residues. The CDR3 nucleotides read TGTGCCACCAGTGACCCACGGACCAGACAAGAGACCCAGTACTTC. Protein: CATSDPRTRQETQYF.

This clonotype has a handful of counts. This chain uses TRBV20-1 with TRBJ2-1, with D perhaps TRBD1 or TRBD2 (7 bases each). Germline V gene sequence: CDR1 DFQATT, CDR2 SNEGSKA (reference sequence). The CDR3 sequence is 14 residues long. The V end was cut by 6 bases, the J end by 6 bases, with 18 bases between. The CDR3 region is CSAGLTGRANEQFF. As DNA, the CDR3 is TGCAGTGCGGGATTGACAGGGAGGGCCAATGAGCAGTTCTTC.

V usage is TRBV6-2 or TRBV6-3 and J usage is TRBJ2-3, with D tentatively TRBD2 (5 bases). The length of the CDR3 is 15 residues. The V end was cut by 5 bases, the J end by 3 bases, with 15 bases between. Germline V gene sequence: CDR1 MNHEY, CDR2 SVGEGT. This CDR3 reads CASSLPGSKTDTQYF. The CDR3 DNA reads as TGTGCCAGCAGTCTTCCGGGGTCGAAGACAGATACGCAGTATTTT.

This clonotype has a handful of counts. V is TRBV7-9 and J is TRBJ2-1; D perhaps matches TRBD2 (5 bases). CDR3 length: 15 amino acids. Trimming removed 2 bases from V and 4 bases from J, with 12 bases in between. CDR1 and CDR2 (germline): SEHNR, FQNEAQ (reference sequence). The CDR3, as DNA: TGTGCCAGCAGCTTACTCGGGGTCTCGTACAATGAGCAGTTCTTC. Its translation: CASSLLGVSYNEQFF.

This clonotype was picked up a small number of times. This chain connects TRBV12-3 or TRBV12-4 to TRBJ2-1, with TRBD2 identical over 7 bases. Unmatched junction bases numbered 4, after V lost 3 bases and J lost 8 bases. This CDR3 has 13 amino acids. CDR3 protein: CASSLGGSDEQFF. In nucleotides, the CDR3 is TGTGCCAGCAGTTTGGGCGGGAGCGATGAGCAGTTCTTC.

This clonotype has a handful of counts. The gene calls are TRBV28 and TRBJ2-3; possibly TRBD2 for D (5 bases). The CDR3 is 11 residues long. V was trimmed by 9 bases and J by 4 bases, leaving 8 bases between them. Germline V lookup: CDR1 MDHEN, CDR2 SYDVKM. The DNA for the CDR3 is TGTGCCAGTGCAGCGGCAGATACGCAGTATTTT. This encodes CASAAADTQYF.

V and J are TRBV15 and TRBJ2-2; D is ambiguous. V lost 4 bases and J 4 bases, leaving 4 bases between the germline ends. The CDR3 consists of 12 residues. Per the germline V gene, CDR1 is LNHNV and CDR2 is YYDKDF (reference sequence). CDR3 in amino acids: CATSTATGELFF. Written as DNA, the CDR3 is TGTGCCACCAGCACAGCCACCGGGGAGCTGTTTTTT.

The chain combines TRBV7-2 with TRBJ1-6, with D perhaps TRBD1 (5 bases). This CDR3 has 14 residues. V was shortened by 1 base and J by 7 bases, with 8 bases between the two germline ends. CDR1 and CDR2 from the germline V gene are SGHTA and FQGNSA. The CDR3 coding sequence is TGTGCCAGCAGCTTAGGGTGGGGCAATTCACCCCTCCACTTT. This sequence encodes CASSLGWGNSPLHF.

V gene TRBV7-3 combines with J gene TRBJ1-1; D possibly corresponds to TRBD1 (6 bases). This CDR3 spans 13 amino acids. Germline loops: CDR1 SGHTA, CDR2 FQGTGA. Trimming removed 3 bases at V and 6 bases at J, with 11 bases between. DNA for the CDR3: TGTGCCAGCAGCTTCCAGGGGCCGGCTGAAGCTTTCTTT. Residues: CASSFQGPAEAFF.

This clonotype was found a few times. The genes are TRBV6-2 or TRBV6-3 and TRBJ1-5, with 7 bases identical to TRBD1. Trimming removed 6 bases from V and 1 base from J; junction bases left unmatched: 12. Germline V CDR1 and CDR2: MNHEY, SVGEGT. This CDR3 comprises 17 residues. CDR3 amino acids: CASSPSPGQISNQPQHF. The CDR3 DNA sequence: TGTGCCAGCAGCCCCAGCCCGGGACAGATAAGCAATCAGCCCCAGCATTTT.

This sequence joins TRBV12-3 or TRBV12-4 and TRBJ1-2; D is unresolved. This CDR3 comprises 13 residues. V lost 3 bases and J 4 bases, leaving 9 bases between the germline ends. CDR3 sequence reads: CASSFRRGYGYTF. The CDR3 nucleotides are TGTGCCAGCAGTTTCCGACGGGGCTATGGCTACACCTTC.

The chain uses TRBV5-6 and TRBJ2-5; maybe TRBD1 (5 bases). Germline-derived CDR1 and CDR2 are SGHDT and YYEEEE. This CDR3 region has 13 residues. Trimming left V 4 bases short and J 4 bases short, with 11 bases between. The CDR3 bases are TGTGCCAGCAGCGAACAGGTTTTAGAGACCCAGTACTTC. It yields the protein CASSEQVLETQYF.